The T cell receptor beta chain described here comes from a study of blood T cell repertoires in COVID-19 (TCRdb year 2020). Describing the broader study: ImmuneRACE Cohort 3 recovered participants were defined by two consecutive negative NP/OP PCR tests, healthcare professional clearance, or symptom resolution. Collaborator samples came from the United States, Italy and Spain and covered acute and convalescent phases of COVID-19. The material from the prospective study consisted of cDNA or gDNA derived from T cells, B-cell-depleted T cells, or PBMCs. The dataset comprised deeply sampled blood TCRbeta repertoires from subjects exposed to, actively infected with, or recovered from COVID-19. The repertoires were released in a freely available public database intended as a resource for research on the immune response to SARS-CoV-2. Samples were obtained from the ongoing ImmuneRACE study (first 160 participants) and from 1,254 subjects provided by 6 global collaborators. A de-identified subject ID, COVID-19 status, age in years and sex were almost always included in the sample metadata. Where HLA class I and class II types were available, the types were taken from metadata supplied by the sample provider, not from assay-based typing. Study-wide conclusions, independent of this receptor: How much clinical and demographic metadata was included differed by source and by participant, and the metadata was provided uncurated.

The immunoSEQ Assay, a bias-controlled multiplex PCR, was used to amplify TCRbeta CDR3 regions from genomic DNA. The paper's data handling went like this. Within the assay, amplification of reference gene primers was used to estimate how many nucleated cells each sample contained. To quantify the absolute abundance of each unique TCRbeta CDR3 rearrangement, sequence reads were collapsed and filtered. For each sample, productive Simpson clonality was calculated as the square root of Simpson's diversity index over productive rearrangements. Held by TCRdb, this immuneACCESS table contains in-frame sequences only and omits some clones. Under half of the omission traces to an unresolved V gene where checked; the cause of the rest is unknown. The V and J calls and clone size were taken over from that table, and D and trimming were inferred from the DNA. The sample data list a few hundred thousand clones, and more than 75% of these were observed just once. The ten top clones hold approximately 1.9% of the sample.

This clone has only one observation. It has no known antigen specificity. No base quality information exists; no much larger clone differs at one position. The germline V gene sets CDR1 to SGDLS and CDR2 to YYNGEE. The CDR3 covers 17 residues, taking in both the cysteine and the phenylalanine. Just the 51-base CDR3 DNA is kept, in frame starting at base 1. Trimming accounts for 4 bases at V and 0 bases at J, while the number of junction bases matched to no gene is 12. Participants in the prospective study were enrolled through a virtual design, were aged roughly 18 to 100 years, and lived in roughly 25 United States geographic areas. In the prospective study, cohorts were assigned on the basis of participant-reported clinical history obtained from a screening survey and a study questionnaire. In the prospective study, mobile phlebotomists collected whole blood, serum and a nasopharyngeal or oropharyngeal swab from each participant. Prospective study participants could optionally give additional blood draws and questionnaires over a roughly 2-month period. Blood samples from the prospective study were shipped frozen or at room temperature prior to DNA extraction.

Recombination connected TRBV9 to TRBJ1-2; TRBD1 aligns with 7 central bases. The sequenced sample was PBMCs or T cells enriched from blood (not recorded which). This clonotype was sampled from a man between 40 and 49 years old in a cohort exposed to, infected with or recovered from COVID-19 (not recorded which). This receptor carries the CDR3 CASSYPRGTATNYGYTF. The nucleotide sequence reads as follows: TGTGCCAGCAGCTACCCAAGGGGGACAGCTACTAACTATGGCTACACCTTC.